A single sample gave rise to the 20 T cell receptor beta chains below, sequenced in a study of T cell responses to AZD1222 COVID-19 vaccine (dated by TCRdb to the early 2020s). Library preparation employed the immunoSEQ multiplex PCR assay. This is the immuneACCESS table as TCRdb keeps it, with only in-frame sequences that have V and J called. A part of the clones is gone; compared with another copy, unresolved V genes explain less than half, and the rest is unexplained. The sample has 95,000 to 130,000 clones on record, about 92% of them singletons. Clones ranked in the top ten supply 2.5% to 3% of the sample. The time point label, as the study defines it: baseline before first vaccination. The sample here was peripheral blood, taken on day 0 of AZD1222 vaccination. These receptors came from an adult in good health.

V is TRBV28 and J is TRBJ2-2, with D possibly TRBD1 on 5 matching bases. The germline V and J ends were trimmed by 6 bases and 8 bases, with 22 bases remaining between them. The CDR3 sequence is 16 residues long. Looked up from germline, CDR1 is MDHEN and CDR2 is SYDVKM. The CDR3 DNA reads TGTGCCAGCAGCTTCGGCAGGGTTGGGGCCAGAGGGGAGCTGTTTTTT. It is translated as CASSFGRVGARGELFF.

This clone was found a few times. This chain links TRBV5-1 with TRBJ2-2; D is tentatively TRBD1 or TRBD2 (5 bases each). CDR3 size: 14 residues. V lost 0 bases to trimming and J lost 3 bases, with 6 bases between them. Germline CDR1 is SGHRS and CDR2 is YFSETQ. CDR3 amino acids: CASSLGDHTGELFF. DNA of the CDR3: TGCGCCAGCAGCTTGGGGGACCACACCGGGGAGCTGTTTTTT.

This clone appeared once. This chain connects TRBV5-1 to TRBJ1-2; D not certain. Trimming shortened V by 5 bases and J by 8 bases, and 22 bases separated the two germline ends. The germline V gene encodes CDR1 SGHRS and CDR2 YFSETQ. The CDR3 has 15 amino acids. The CDR3 coding sequence is TGCGCCAGCAGGGAGGAACTACATTTTCCTGGGGGCTACACCTTC. It is translated as CASREELHFPGGYTF.

The chain joins TRBV6-5 to TRBJ1-5, with D tentatively TRBD1 (5 bases). Trimming removed 8 bases from V and 8 bases from J, with 7 bases in between. This CDR3 spans 10 amino acids. Germline loops: CDR1 MNHEY, CDR2 SVGAGI. CDR3 coding DNA: TGTGCCAGCGGGACTGAGCCCCAGCATTTT. Translated: CASGTEPQHF.

The chain recombines TRBV13 with TRBJ2-1; D gene unclear. The germline CDR1 and CDR2 sequences are PRHDT and FYEKMQ (reference sequence). Trimming stripped 5 bases from V and 0 bases from J, with 8 bases between. The CDR3 length is 14 residues. CDR3: CASSLIRSYNEQFF. The CDR3 DNA sequence: TGTGCCAGCAGCCTTATACGCTCCTACAATGAGCAGTTCTTC.

This clone was detected only once. The chain combines TRBV27 with TRBJ2-7; TRBD2 matches at 7 bases. CDR3 length: 13 residues. V dropped 6 bases and J dropped 2; count of bases not matched to a gene: 4. CDR1 is MNHEY and CDR2 is SMNVEV in the germline V gene (reference sequence). CDR3 sequence: CASSYGLAYEQYF. In DNA, the CDR3 is TGTGCCAGCAGCTACGGACTAGCCTACGAGCAGTACTTC.

The chain uses TRBV27 and TRBJ2-7; possible D gene TRBD1, 6 bases. Germline CDR1 is MNHEY and CDR2 is SMNVEV (reference sequence). The V end lost 3 bases, the J end lost 0 bases, and 21 bases lay between the germline ends. This CDR3 region has 18 residues. CDR3: CASSFSAAGADHSYEQYF. DNA for the CDR3: TGTGCCAGCAGTTTTTCGGCCGCAGGGGCGGACCACTCCTACGAGCAGTACTTC.

V gene TRBV11-2 combines with J gene TRBJ1-1, with 7 bases identical to TRBD1. The trim removed 5 bases at V and 4 bases at J, leaving 7 bases unmatched. The CDR3 consists of 14 residues. CDR1 SGHAT and CDR2 FQNNGV come from the germline V gene. The CDR3 coding sequence is TGTGCCAGCAGCCACACAGGGGTGACCACTGAAGCTTTCTTT. Protein product: CASSHTGVTTEAFF.

The chain links TRBV28 to TRBJ1-2; maybe TRBD1 (5 bases). Germline V lookup: CDR1 MDHEN, CDR2 SYDVKM. CDR3 length: 16 amino acids. Trimming removed 4 bases at V and 0 bases at J, with 15 bases between. The CDR3 is CASSSPGRQTNYGYTF. CDR3 nucleotides: TGTGCCAGCAGTTCCCCGGGAAGACAGACTAACTATGGCTACACCTTC.

This clone showed up just once. The chain recombines TRBV27 with TRBJ1-5, with a possible D match to TRBD1 (5 bases). Trimming removed 0 bases at V and 7 bases at J, with 13 bases between. The CDR3 runs to 15 residues. The germline V gene encodes CDR1 MNHEY and CDR2 SMNVEV (reference sequence). CDR3 nucleotide sequence: TGTGCCAGCAGTTTATCGGGGGGATCCGGGCAGCCCCAGCATTTT. It codes for CASSLSGGSGQPQHF.

The chain carries TRBV10-1 and TRBJ2-5; tentative D call: TRBD2 (6 bases). The length of the CDR3 is 13 residues. Germline assignment: CDR1 WNHNN and CDR2 SYGVQD (reference sequence). The V end lost 5 bases, the J end lost 4 bases, and 11 bases lay between the germline ends. CDR3 in amino acids: CASSFGSGETQYF. CDR3 DNA: TGCGCCAGCAGTTTCGGGAGTGGAGAGACCCAGTACTTC.

This chain joins TRBV19 and TRBJ2-3; weak D call: TRBD2 (5 bases). Trimming removed 3 bases at V and 5 bases at J, with 18 bases between. The CDR3 is 16 amino acids. Germline CDR1 LNHDA, CDR2 SQIVND (reference sequence). The CDR3 region is CASSMERLLVGDTQYF. The CDR3 region has the DNA TGTGCCAGTAGTATGGAAAGACTACTTGTGGGAGATACGCAGTATTTT.

The rearrangement links TRBV27 to TRBJ2-7; a weak D match, TRBD2 (6 bases). Germline CDR1 is MNHEY and CDR2 is SMNVEV (reference sequence). The ends were cut back, 2 bases at V and 4 bases at J, with 18 bases in the middle. The CDR3 has 16 amino acids. Written as DNA, the CDR3 is TGTGCCAGCAGTTTACGATCAGCGGGCTTGGTGTACGAGCAGTACTTC. Amino acid sequence: CASSLRSAGLVYEQYF.

The chain links TRBV5-6 to TRBJ1-4, with TRBD1 matching 10 bases. The CDR3 length is 15 residues. V shed 2 bases, J shed 7 bases, and the junction held 5 bases outside the gene matches. Germline V lookup: CDR1 SGHDT, CDR2 YYEEEE. The CDR3 protein is CASSFLGTGAEKLFF. The CDR3 DNA is TGTGCCAGCAGCTTCTTGGGGACAGGGGCTGAAAAACTGTTTTTT.

This clone was detected only once. The chain has TRBV4-1 and TRBJ2-1; D is perhaps TRBD2 (6 bases). The CDR3 totals 18 residues. Germline loops: CDR1 MGHRA, CDR2 YSYEKL. Trimming shortened V by 3 bases and J by 9 bases, and 27 bases separated the two germline ends. The CDR3 region has the DNA TGCGCCAGCAGCCATACCTCGGAGGGGACGCAACTGTTGGGTGAGCAGTTCTTC. Protein sequence: CASSHTSEGTQLLGEQFF.

V is TRBV5-1 and J is TRBJ2-2; the match to TRBD1 covers 12 bases. This CDR3 contains 17 residues. Germline lookup yields CDR1 SGHRS and CDR2 YFSETQ. V lost 2 bases, J lost 4 bases, and 6 bases stayed unmatched. CDR3 sequence: CASSFEGDRGPTGELFF. CDR3 bases: TGCGCCAGCAGCTTCGAAGGGGACAGGGGGCCCACCGGGGAGCTGTTTTTT.

V gene TRBV11-2 combines with J gene TRBJ2-2; D is undetermined. Germline loops: CDR1 SGHAT, CDR2 FQNNGV. This CDR3 spans 13 amino acids. V shed 5 bases and J shed 2 bases, with 6 bases lying between them. The CDR3 loop reads CASSLVNTGELFF. CDR3 sequence (DNA): TGTGCCAGCAGCCTAGTTAACACCGGGGAGCTGTTTTTT. Drawing the rest from reference TRBV11-2 and TRBJ2-2, the complete variable domain is EAGVAQSPRYKIIEKRQSVAFWCNPISGHATLYWYQQILGQGPKLLIQFQNNGVVDDSQLPKDRFSAERLKGVDSTLKIQPAKLEDSAVYLCASSLVNTGELFFGEGSRLTVL.

This clone turned up a few times. This chain joins TRBV5-1 and TRBJ2-7; TRBD1 is a possible D gene (6 bases). Germline CDR1 SGHRS, CDR2 YFSETQ. Deletions cut 4 bases from V and 0 bases from J, with 14 bases between. The CDR3 extends over 15 amino acids. The CDR3 loop is CASSHLTGDSYEQYF. The CDR3 region has the DNA TGCGCCAGCAGCCATTTGACAGGAGACTCCTACGAGCAGTACTTC.

The chain uses TRBV6-1 and TRBJ1-1, with unresolved D. This CDR3 spans 14 amino acids. The V gene's germline CDR1 is MNHNS and CDR2 SASEGT. Deletions cut 2 bases from V and 1 base from J, with 8 bases between. CDR3 sequence (DNA): TGTGCCAGCAGTGAAATGGGGAGGAACACTGAAGCTTTCTTT. This codes for CASSEMGRNTEAFF.

The sample holds one count of this clone. The V and J genes are TRBV4-2 and TRBJ2-1; maybe TRBD1 (6 bases). V was clipped by 4 bases and J by 0 bases, with 10 bases between them. This CDR3 is 15 amino acids long. Germline V lookup: CDR1 LGHNA, CDR2 YNFKEQ. The CDR3 here is CASSLQGSSYNEQFF. In nucleotides, the CDR3 is TGTGCCAGCAGCCTCCAGGGGAGCTCCTACAATGAGCAGTTCTTC.